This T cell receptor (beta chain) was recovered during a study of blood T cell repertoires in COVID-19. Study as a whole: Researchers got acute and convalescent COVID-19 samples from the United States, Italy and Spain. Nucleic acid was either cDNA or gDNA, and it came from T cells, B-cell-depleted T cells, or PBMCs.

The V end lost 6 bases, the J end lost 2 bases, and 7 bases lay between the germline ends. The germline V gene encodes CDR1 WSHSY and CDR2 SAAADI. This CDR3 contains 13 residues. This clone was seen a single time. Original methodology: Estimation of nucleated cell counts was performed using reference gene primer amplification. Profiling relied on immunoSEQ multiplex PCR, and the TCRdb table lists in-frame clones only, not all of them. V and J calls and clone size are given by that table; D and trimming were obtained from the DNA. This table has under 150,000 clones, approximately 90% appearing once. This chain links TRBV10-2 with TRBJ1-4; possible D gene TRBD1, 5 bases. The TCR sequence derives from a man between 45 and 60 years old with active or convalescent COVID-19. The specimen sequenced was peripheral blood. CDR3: CASRNRTNEKLFF. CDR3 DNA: TGCGCCAGCAGAAACAGGACTAATGAAAAACTGTTTTTT.